The rows below give T cell receptor beta chains drawn from one sample of a study of blood T cell repertoires in COVID-19. Measured with immunoSEQ multiplex PCR; TCRdb has only the in-frame clones, and not every one. The sample lists more than 450,000 clones, roughly nine tenths seen once, with 0.7% in the top ten. The sequenced sample was PBMCs or T cells enriched from blood (not recorded which). The origin of the receptors is a woman aged 18-29 years who had recovered from COVID-19. Both conserved end residues are part of each CDR3.

J: TRBJ1-2; length: 15; V: TRBV5-1; CDR3: CASSPRTGGSDGYTF
J: TRBJ2-7; length: 14; V: TRBV3-1/TRBV3-2; CDR3: CASTGQGSSYEQYF
J: TRBJ2-1; length: 15; V: TRBV18; CDR3: CASSPPRTGANEQFF
J: TRBJ1-2; length: 14; V: TRBV6-5; CDR3: CASSYSAGGSGYTF
J: TRBJ1-3; length: 14; V: TRBV9; CDR3: CASRDRGPGNTIYF
J: TRBJ2-5; length: 15; V: TRBV3-1/TRBV3-2; CDR3: CASSSGLAGQETQYF
J: TRBJ2-3; length: 14; V: TRBV6-5; CDR3: CAISRGAPTDTQYF
J: TRBJ2-5; length: 13; V: TRBV19; CDR3: CASSIAGQETQYF
J: TRBJ1-1; length: 13; V: TRBV7-9; CDR3: CASSGAGDTEAFF
J: TRBJ1-1; length: 14; V: TRBV27; CDR3: CASSLGALNTEAFF
J: TRBJ1-1; length: 14; V: TRBV10-1; CDR3: CASSESQGITEAFF
J: TRBJ1-3; length: 14; V: TRBV28; CDR3: CASTQGADGNTIYF
J: TRBJ1-5; length: 15; V: TRBV7-2; CDR3: CASSLTAGSNQPQHF
J: TRBJ1-4; length: 11; V: TRBV2; CDR3: CASSLNEKLFF
J: TRBJ2-4; length: 15; V: TRBV28; CDR3: CASSRPLLAGNIQYF
J: TRBJ2-7; length: 13; V: TRBV11-3; CDR3: CAGTGQGTHEQYF
J: TRBJ1-2; length: 13; V: TRBV12-3/TRBV12-4; CDR3: CASSDRGLYGYTF
J: TRBJ1-1; length: 14; V: TRBV7-9; CDR3: CASSLIQGNTEAFF
J: TRBJ1-5; length: 16; V: TRBV4-1; CDR3: CASSPGEGSSNQPQHF
J: TRBJ2-3; length: 15; V: TRBV19; CDR3: CASSIGVFGTDTQYF